The rows below give T cell receptor beta chains drawn from one sample of a study of Ad26.COV2.S vaccination and SARS-CoV-2 variants. This table comes from immunoSEQ multiplex PCR, and its TCRdb copy is limited to in-frame clones, with some not included. Among about 350,000 clones listed, 70% to 90% were seen once. The input for sequencing was peripheral blood, taken in a trial of Ad26.COV2.S vaccine versus placebo. The receptor set was obtained from a person between 18 and 59 years old who received the Ad26.COV2.S COVID-19 vaccine or a placebo. Both conserved end residues are part of each CDR3.

TRBJ2-2 | TRBV27 | CASSTRGQIGELFF
TRBJ1-5 | TRBV11-1 | CASSLGSGFNQPQHF
TRBJ1-4 | TRBV10-3 | CAISRQGGDEKLFF
TRBJ2-1 | TRBV5-1 | CASSFGGSENEQFF
TRBJ1-2 | TRBV7-9 | CASSYGVGYTF
TRBJ1-5 | TRBV28 | CASSLGGAPQHF
TRBJ1-3 | TRBV4-2 | CASSPNRVGNTIYF
TRBJ2-4 | TRBV5-4 | CASSLGRGVAKNIQYF
TRBJ1-3 | TRBV6-6 | CASSYRGDSGNTIYF
TRBJ1-1 | TRBV10-3 | CAIRGDRGSPNTEAFF
TRBJ2-3 | TRBV11-2 | CASSSVHRDVAQDTQYF
TRBJ1-4 | TRBV19 | CASSILGAANEKLFF
TRBJ2-1 | TRBV5-1 | CASSAGWLNEQFF
TRBJ1-6 | TRBV5-6 | CASSLQNSPLHF
TRBJ2-5 | TRBV24-1 | CATSRGYQETQYF
TRBJ2-7 | TRBV7-8 | CASSLMGLYEQYF
TRBJ2-7 | TRBV6-2/TRBV6-3 | CASSYRDSYEQYF
TRBJ2-1 | TRBV24-1 | CATSDSRRTGKNNEQFF
TRBJ1-1 | TRBV25-1 | CASSRAGTEAFF
TRBJ2-7 | TRBV28 | CASSLAGGKFVEQYF
TRBJ1-4 | TRBV24-1 | CATSGAGDGFEKLFF
TRBJ2-2 | TRBV12-3/TRBV12-4 | CASSLHGAGELFF
TRBJ2-7 | TRBV7-2 | CASSGGPGSYEQYF
TRBJ2-5 | TRBV11-1 | CASSATETQYF
TRBJ2-7 | TRBV7-9 | CASSPLYEQYF
TRBJ2-7 | TRBV7-2 | CASSLDLVYEQYF
TRBJ2-7 | TRBV11-3 | CASSFSSSYEQYF
TRBJ2-7 | TRBV27 | CASSLRGPHEQYF
TRBJ2-7 | TRBV3-1/TRBV3-2 | CASSQSKTADYLIYEQYF
TRBJ2-5 | TRBV7-9 | CASSLETATQYF
TRBJ1-5 | TRBV7-9 | CASSQGTGNSPQHF
TRBJ1-2 | TRBV27 | CASSFGGQANTYTF
TRBJ1-4 | TRBV27 | CASGRSGQGRVKLFF
TRBJ1-4 | TRBV5-1 | CASSIQGPATNEKLFF
TRBJ2-3 | TRBV12-3/TRBV12-4 | CASRQGNTDTQYF
TRBJ2-7 | TRBV28 | CASSPGTSGRFSYEQYF
TRBJ2-5 | TRBV7-7 | CASSLGTGGETQYF
TRBJ1-5 | TRBV28 | CASRVGYSNQPQHF
TRBJ1-1 | TRBV6-1 | CASSDRLWNTEAFF
TRBJ2-7 | TRBV15 | CATGRDRGPYEQYF
TRBJ2-1 | TRBV5-6 | CASSLGLSEQFF
TRBJ1-3 | TRBV5-1 | CASSLAIGQLGNTIYF
TRBJ2-7 | TRBV18 | CASSPLAGEGAEQYF
TRBJ1-2 | TRBV5-1 | CASRANYGYTF
TRBJ2-7 | TRBV3-1/TRBV3-2 | CASSQKKRGVGRLPYEQYF
TRBJ1-2 | TRBV28 | CASTRGGYGYTF
TRBJ1-1 | TRBV7-2 | CASSLSANTEAFF
TRBJ2-7 | TRBV3-1/TRBV3-2 | CASSQDSHEQYF